Listed below are T cell receptor beta chains from one sample, sequenced in a study of blood T cell repertoires in COVID-19. The data were produced by immunoSEQ multiplex PCR, yet TCRdb's version contains in-frame clones alone and is incomplete. In the table there are roughly 190,000 clones, about 83% of which are singletons. The material sequenced was PBMCs or T cells enriched from blood (not recorded which). Source of these receptors: a woman in her thirties who had been exposed to COVID-19. Each CDR3 is given with its conserved first and last residue. A D gene is named only where the DNA matches it firmly. A row's size may be missing; if present it is once, few, many or a size class.

cdr3_nt	cdr3_aa	clone_size	v_call	j_call	d_call
TGTGCCAGCAGCTTACACGCCGGGTCCGACTATGGCTACACCTTC	CASSLHAGSDYGYTF	.	TRBV5-4	TRBJ1-2	.
TGCGCCAGCAGCCAAGATTCAGGGCCCTACTACGAGCAGTACTTC	CASSQDSGPYYEQYF	.	TRBV4-3	TRBJ2-7	.
TGTGCCAGCAGCCCACAGGGGGATTCCGATGGCTACACCTTC	CASSPQGDSDGYTF	.	TRBV7-2	TRBJ1-2	TRBD1
TGTGCCAGCAGCCATGACAGTAACAATGAGCAGTTCTTC	CASSHDSNNEQFF	.	TRBV3-1/TRBV3-2	TRBJ2-1	.
TGTGCCAGCAGCCCCCGAGGGAACACTGAAGCTTTCTTT	CASSPRGNTEAFF	.	TRBV9	TRBJ1-1	.
TGCGCCAGCAGTCAACCTGGGGACATAGCAACTAATGAAAAACTGTTTTTT	CASSQPGDIATNEKLFF	.	TRBV23-1	TRBJ1-4	.
TGTGCCAGCAGCCCGAAGCTCCTAGCGGGGGGTACCGGGGAGCTGTTTTTT	CASSPKLLAGGTGELFF	.	TRBV5-4	TRBJ2-2	TRBD2
TGCGCCAGCAGTCCAAGAAGCGTTAGGACAGGGGGCGCCCGGGGTGAAAAACTGTTTTTT	CASSPRSVRTGGARGEKLFF	.	TRBV4-1	TRBJ1-4	TRBD1
TGTGCCAGCAGCTTATACGTACAGGGGATTGTATTGGGCACTGAAGCTTTCTTT	CASSLYVQGIVLGTEAFF	.	TRBV7-9	TRBJ1-1	TRBD1
TGTGCCAGCAGCCCTGATACAGGGGGGAATTCACCCCTCCACTTT	CASSPDTGGNSPLHF	.	TRBV9	TRBJ1-6	TRBD1
TGCGCCAGCAGCCAAGATGCGGGCGGGATGAACACTGAAGCTTTCTTT	CASSQDAGGMNTEAFF	.	TRBV4-3	TRBJ1-1	.
TGCAGCGTTGAAGCTAGAACAGGGTATTCCTACGAGCAGTACTTC	CSVEARTGYSYEQYF	.	TRBV29-1	TRBJ2-7	.
TGTGCCAGCAGTTACTCGCCGACAGTCTCCGGGGAGCTGTTTTTT	CASSYSPTVSGELFF	.	TRBV6-2/TRBV6-3	TRBJ2-2	.
TGTGCCAGCGGGGGGTTGCAGTGGGAGACCCAGTACTTC	CASGGLQWETQYF	once	TRBV5-4	TRBJ2-5	.
TGTGCCAGCAGTTTAATGGGACAGTTCTCAACGAAGCCAGAAAAACTGTTTTTT	CASSLMGQFSTKPEKLFF	.	TRBV27	TRBJ1-4	TRBD1
TGTGCCAGCAGCCGGGACAGCTATCAGCCCCAGCATTTT	CASSRDSYQPQHF	.	TRBV3-1/TRBV3-2	TRBJ1-5	TRBD1
TGCGCCAGCAGCCAACCCCCCGATGAGCAGTTCTTC	CASSQPPDEQFF	.	TRBV4-1	TRBJ2-1	.
TGCGCCAGCAGCTTGGAACCCGGGACAGCTTATGGCTACACCTTC	CASSLEPGTAYGYTF	.	TRBV5-1	TRBJ1-2	TRBD1
TGCGCCAGCAGAGGAGGGACAGGGGGCACCGGGGAGCTGTTTTTT	CASRGGTGGTGELFF	.	TRBV5-1	TRBJ2-2	TRBD1
TGCGCCAGCAGCTTGGCCGTTAGCGGGGGGTTTGGAGAGACCCAGTACTTC	CASSLAVSGGFGETQYF	.	TRBV5-1	TRBJ2-5	TRBD2
TGTGCCAGCAGTTTCGACTGGCCCCCAACCTATTCACCCCTCCACTTT	CASSFDWPPTYSPLHF	.	TRBV27	TRBJ1-6	.
TGCGCCAGCAGCTTGACAGGGGGGTTTAACTATGGCTACACCTTC	CASSLTGGFNYGYTF	.	TRBV5-1	TRBJ1-2	TRBD1
TGTGCCAGCAGTTACATGAACACCGGGGAGCTGTTTTTT	CASSYMNTGELFF	.	TRBV12-3/TRBV12-4	TRBJ2-2	.
TGTGCCATCACCGGGGGGAGGGTCGGGGAGCTGTTTTTT	CAITGGRVGELFF	.	TRBV10-3	TRBJ2-2	TRBD2
TGTGCCAGCAGCTTATTCGTGGACAGGGGGCCTGGGGCCAACGTCCTGACTTTC	CASSLFVDRGPGANVLTF	.	TRBV7-3	TRBJ2-6	TRBD1
TGCGCCAGCAGCTTCACAGGGGGCGCCGGGAGCACTGAAGCTTTCTTT	CASSFTGGAGSTEAFF	.	TRBV5-1	TRBJ1-1	TRBD1
TGCGCCAGCAGCCTCCGTCTAGGACAGGGGACTTTTGAAAAACTGTTTTTT	CASSLRLGQGTFEKLFF	.	TRBV4-3	TRBJ1-4	TRBD1
TGCAGTGCTAGTAAGGGGACAGGGGGCCTGATAGGCAATCAGCCCCAGCATTTT	CSASKGTGGLIGNQPQHF	once	TRBV20-1	TRBJ1-5	TRBD1
TGTGCCAGCAATAGACAGGGCACTGAAGCTTTCTTT	CASNRQGTEAFF	.	TRBV6-5	TRBJ1-1	TRBD1
TGTGCCAGCAGTTCTCATGGCTACACCTTC	CASSSHGYTF	.	TRBV28	TRBJ1-2	.
TGTGCCAGCAGTCCCTCGTACAGGTCGGGGGAAAATGAAAAACTGTTTTTT	CASSPSYRSGENEKLFF	.	TRBV7-8	TRBJ1-4	.
TGTGCCAGTAGTTTAACTAGCGGGCAAGAGACCCAGTACTTC	CASSLTSGQETQYF	.	TRBV19	TRBJ2-5	TRBD2
TGTGCCAGCAGCGCGCCGGGACTAGCGGGGGGGCAGGAGACCCAGTACTTC	CASSAPGLAGGQETQYF	.	TRBV9	TRBJ2-5	TRBD2
TGCGCCAGCAGCTTATATCCGGGACAGGGGAATACTGAAGCTTTCTTT	CASSLYPGQGNTEAFF	.	TRBV5-1	TRBJ1-1	TRBD1
TGTGCCAGTAGTGGGCGACCCTGGGCTAACTATGGCTACACCTTC	CASSGRPWANYGYTF	.	TRBV19	TRBJ1-2	.
TGTGCCAGCGGTCGGGCAGGGGACCACGAGCAGTACTTC	CASGRAGDHEQYF	.	TRBV6-5	TRBJ2-7	.
TGCAGCGTTGGGGCCAGGGGGCTTAGCTATGGCTACACCTTC	CSVGARGLSYGYTF	.	TRBV29-1	TRBJ1-2	TRBD1